This TCR beta chain was identified in a study of control samples from healthy donors and cancer patients (dated by TCRdb to the early 2020s). For CDR1 and CDR2, the germline V gene (reference sequence) lists WNHNN and SYGVQD. Measured from the cysteine to the phenylalanine, the CDR3 is 13 residues long. Kept here is only the CDR3 DNA, which spans 39 bases and is read in frame from base 1. Cut back by 2 bases and 6 bases, the V and J ends lie 10 bases apart. As regards this clone: Its antigen has not been determined. No base quality values were provided; no much bigger clone lies one nucleotide off.

Library method: the immunoSEQ multiplex PCR assay. TCRdb stores this immuneACCESS table with in-frame sequences only. Part of the clones is absent; in the studies checked, under half of the shortfall reflects unresolved V genes, and no reason is known for the rest. The sample contains approximately 37,000 clones, about four fifths of them found a single time. The ten largest clones add up to 20% to 25% of the sample. The sequenced sample was PBMCs. This TCR was sampled from a woman aged 60-70 years with lung cancer. The chain was built from TRBV10-1 and TRBJ1-1, with the D gene not clear enough to name. The nucleotide sequence reads TGCGCCAGCAGTGAGAGGGTTCTCGCTGAAGCTTTCTTT. Its coded protein is CASSERVLAEAFF.